This T cell receptor beta chain emerged from a study of chemoradiotherapy in HPV16-positive cancers. Profiling relied on immunoSEQ multiplex PCR, and the TCRdb table lists in-frame clones only, not all of them. The table has some 32,000 clones, roughly nine tenths seen once. CDR1 is SGHDT, CDR2 YYEEEE, per germline. The ends lost 5 bases at V and 6 bases at J; junction bases unmatched: 10. This CDR3 is built from 14 residues. The rearrangement uses TRBV5-6 and TRBJ2-7; 8 bases agree with TRBD1. The sample consisted of blood, taken from a patient who underwent chemoradiotherapy. This TCR was sampled from a human donor with HPV-associated anogenital cancer. The CDR3 is CASRMTGVKFEQYF. CDR3 DNA sequence: TGTGCCAGCAGGATGACAGGGGTAAAATTCGAGCAGTACTTC.